This paragraph reports one T cell receptor beta chain. What it binds is unknown. The CDR3 loop spans 14 amino acids. The V end was cut by 1 base, the J end by 6 bases, with 13 bases between. Germline loops: CDR1 SGHTA, CDR2 FQGTGA. These data belong to a study of spatial heterogeneity in lung cancer. About the study: Detection of beta-chain sequences consistently exceeded that of alpha-chain sequences. Raw sequencing reads included, on average, more than ten appearances of each unique TCR and UMI combination. General study results and limits: Among blood samples, ubiquitous expanded tumor TCRs appeared more at resection than at follow-up.

TCRdb re-analysed the 5' RACE reads in MiXCR, keeping a single row per CDR3 protein. In the table there are around 92,000 distinct CDR3 sequences, approximately 12% of which are singletons. The time point was: sample taken at primary tumor resection. Unsorted tumor, nontumor lung tissue or cryopreserved PBMC supplied the whole RNA. More than 70 TRACERx patients with early, untreated non-small cell lung cancer donated samples. The source is a male donor with early-stage non-small cell lung cancer. This specimen consisted of PBMCs, obtained at surgery. The chain carries TRBV7-3 and TRBJ2-7, with unresolved D. In nucleotides, the CDR3 is TGTGCCAGCAGCTTAAGTTCCCCCCCCTCCGAGCAGTACTTC. Translating it yields CASSLSSPPSEQYF.